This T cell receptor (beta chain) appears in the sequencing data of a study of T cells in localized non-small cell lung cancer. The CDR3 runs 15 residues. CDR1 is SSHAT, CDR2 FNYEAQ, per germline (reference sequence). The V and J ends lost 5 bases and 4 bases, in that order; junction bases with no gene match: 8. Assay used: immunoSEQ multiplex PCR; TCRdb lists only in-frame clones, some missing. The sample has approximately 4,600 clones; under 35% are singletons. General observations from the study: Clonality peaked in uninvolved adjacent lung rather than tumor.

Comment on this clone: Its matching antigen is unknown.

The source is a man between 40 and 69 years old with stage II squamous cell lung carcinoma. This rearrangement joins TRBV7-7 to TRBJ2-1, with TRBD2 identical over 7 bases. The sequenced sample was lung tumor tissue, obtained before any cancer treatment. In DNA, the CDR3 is TGTGCCAGCAGCCATAGGACTAGTAGTTACAATGAGCAGTTCTTC. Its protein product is CASSHRTSSYNEQFF.